One sample yielded the 30 T cell receptor beta chains listed below, sequenced in a study of shared clonotypes between healthy human individuals. Assay used: immunoSEQ multiplex PCR; TCRdb lists only in-frame clones, some missing. The sample has about 490,000 clones, 70% to 80% seen once. The sequenced sample consisted of PBMCs. The receptors shown here come from a woman between 40 and 50 years old in good health. Some clones in this sample may be carry-over from other donors' samples.

The CDR3, as DNA: TGTGCCAGCAGCTTAGCGGGAGGGCCCGGGGAGCTGTTTTTT. Protein product: CASSLAGGPGELFF. The chain couples TRBV11-2 to TRBJ2-2; 8 positions match TRBD2. CDR1 and CDR2 from the germline V gene are SGHAT and FQNNGV. This CDR3 is 14 amino acids long. V was clipped by 1 base and J by 6 bases; unmatched bases: 1.

The rearrangement uses TRBV28 and TRBJ2-1, with D uncertain. Trimming cost V 6 bases and J 0 bases, with 6 bases left between them. This CDR3 is built from 13 residues. The germline CDR1 and CDR2 sequences are MDHEN and SYDVKM. The CDR3 nucleotides read TGTGCCAGCAGGTCGAGCTCCTACAATGAGCAGTTCTTC. It codes for CASRSSSYNEQFF. The whole variable domain, filled in from reference TRBV28 and TRBJ2-1, reads DVKVTQSSRYLVKRTGEKVFLECVQDMDHENMFWYRQDPGLGLRLIYFSYDVKMKEKGDIPEGYSVSREKKERFSLILESASTNQTSMYLCASRSSSYNEQFFGPGTRLTVL.

This chain connects TRBV11-2 to TRBJ2-3, with TRBD2 matching 7 bases. This CDR3 comprises 18 residues. The trim removed 2 bases at V and 0 bases at J, leaving 11 bases unmatched. Germline-derived CDR1 and CDR2 are SGHAT and FQNNGV. DNA of the CDR3: TGTGCCAGCAGCTTACGACCCGGGCGGGAGCAAAGCACAGATACGCAGTATTTT. Its translation is CASSLRPGREQSTDTQYF.

This chain joins TRBV9 and TRBJ2-7; D call uncertain. Germline V gene lookup returns CDR1 SGDLS and CDR2 YYNGEE. V was cut by 0 bases and J by 3 bases, with 7 bases left in between. The CDR3 has 13 amino acids. CDR3 sequence reads: CASSVAQNYEQYF. In nucleotides, the CDR3 is TGTGCCAGCAGCGTAGCCCAGAACTACGAGCAGTACTTC.

This clone was detected once. V usage is TRBV11-2 and J usage is TRBJ2-7; 7 bases are a match to TRBD1. CDR3 size: 15 residues. With V trimmed by 1 base and J by 5 bases, 8 bases remained unmatched. Per the germline V gene, CDR1 is SGHAT and CDR2 is FQNNGV. The CDR3 sequence is CASSLVDRDVHEQYF. CDR3 nucleotide sequence: TGTGCCAGCAGCTTAGTAGACAGGGACGTCCACGAGCAGTACTTC.

The chain has TRBV28 and TRBJ2-1; 10 nucleotides agree with TRBD2. This CDR3 contains 15 residues. V lost 2 bases to trimming and J lost 4 bases; unmatched junction nucleotides: 2. Germline CDR1 MDHEN, CDR2 SYDVKM. CDR3: CASSLPSGSYNEQFF. Here the CDR3 DNA reads TGTGCCAGCAGTTTACCTAGCGGGAGTTACAATGAGCAGTTCTTC.

V is TRBV6-1 and J is TRBJ1-5; weak D call: TRBD1 (5 bases). Trimming removed 6 bases at V and 3 bases at J, with 12 bases between. The CDR3 covers 14 residues. The germline gives CDR1 MNHNS, CDR2 SASEGT. The DNA of the CDR3 is TGTGCCAGCAGGGCGGGAGGGGTCAATCAGCCCCAGCATTTT. Its protein product is CASRAGGVNQPQHF.

V and J are TRBV19 and TRBJ2-7; 9 bases agree with TRBD2. The trim removed 4 bases at V and 2 bases at J, leaving 9 bases unmatched. The CDR3 is made up of 16 amino acids. Germline V gene data show CDR1 as LNHDA and CDR2 as SQIVND (reference sequence). The CDR3 region is CASSKSTSGLTYEQYF. For the CDR3, the DNA is TGTGCCAGTAGTAAAAGCACTAGCGGGCTTACCTACGAGCAGTACTTC.

The chain recombines TRBV4-2 with TRBJ2-3; maybe TRBD2 (6 bases). The germline CDR1 and CDR2 sequences are LGHNA and YNFKEQ. V lost 3 bases and J lost 1, with 17 bases in between. The CDR3 length is 17 residues. This chain's CDR3 is CASSQFGGGAGTDTQYF. As DNA, the CDR3 is TGTGCCAGCAGCCAGTTTGGGGGAGGTGCTGGCACAGATACGCAGTATTTT.

The V gene is TRBV27, the J gene TRBJ2-7; D is perhaps TRBD1 or TRBD2 (5 bases each). V lost 3 bases and J 7 bases, leaving 16 bases between the germline ends. The CDR3 contains 14 residues. Germline V gene sequence: CDR1 MNHEY, CDR2 SMNVEV (reference sequence). The DNA for the CDR3 is TGTGCCAGCAGTTTTCGAGGGACGGACGGAGAGCAGTACTTC. Translating gives CASSFRGTDGEQYF.

As DNA, the CDR3 is TGTGCCAGCAGCTCTAGGGGGTACACTGAAGCTTTCTTT. Residues: CASSSRGYTEAFF. This rearrangement joins TRBV9 to TRBJ1-1, with a possible D match to TRBD1 (6 bases). The V and J ends lost 4 bases and 3 bases respectively, with 10 bases between them. The CDR3 has 13 residues. Germline assignment: CDR1 SGDLS and CDR2 YYNGEE.

The chain's CDR3 is CASSLGRGSTDTQYF. The CDR3 DNA sequence: TGTGCCAGCAGCTTAGGACGCGGGAGCACAGATACGCAGTATTTT. This chain joins TRBV11-2 and TRBJ2-3; perhaps TRBD2 as D (5 bases). Per the germline V gene, CDR1 is SGHAT and CDR2 is FQNNGV. The CDR3 totals 15 residues. The V gene lost 1 base and the J gene lost 0 bases, with 8 bases spanning the gap.

The V and J genes are TRBV5-4 and TRBJ2-5, with D possibly TRBD1 on 5 matching bases. Germline V gives CDR1 SGHNT, CDR2 YYREEE (reference sequence). V lost 0 bases, J lost 2 bases, and 5 bases lay in between. The CDR3 has 13 residues. The CDR3 DNA follows: TGTGCCAGCAGCTTGGGACAGCAAGAGACCCAGTACTTC. Residues: CASSLGQQETQYF.

This chain links TRBV28 with TRBJ1-2; 10 bases map to TRBD1. There are 17 residues in the CDR3. V shed 5 bases, J shed 8 bases, and the junction held 17 bases outside the gene matches. Per the germline V gene, CDR1 is MDHEN and CDR2 is SYDVKM. CDR3 coding DNA: TGTGCCAGCAGTGTCCGGGACAGGGGCCCCCTCATGGAGGGCTACACCTTC. The encoded protein is CASSVRDRGPLMEGYTF.

V is TRBV6-4 and J is TRBJ1-5; D unresolved. Trimming shortened V by 8 bases and J by 0 bases, and 26 bases separated the two germline ends. Germline CDR1 MRHNA, CDR2 SNTAGT. This CDR3 spans 19 amino acids. CDR3 in DNA: TGTGCCAGCGACCCGGACCCCCATCTTCCCATGTATAGCAATCAGCCCCAGCATTTT. This gives the protein CASDPDPHLPMYSNQPQHF.

This sequence joins TRBV19 and TRBJ2-1; D gene uncertain. Trimming stripped 2 bases from V and 12 bases from J, with 11 bases between. The CDR3 length is 12 residues. Germline assignment: CDR1 LNHDA and CDR2 SQIVND (reference sequence). The CDR3: CASSITSMGQFF. The CDR3 nucleotides are TGTGCCAGTAGTATAACCAGTATGGGGCAGTTCTTC.

The V gene is TRBV30, the J gene TRBJ1-2; a possible D gene is TRBD1 (5 bases). The CDR3 is 13 amino acids. CDR1 is GTSNPN and CDR2 is SVGIG in the germline V gene (reference sequence). Trimming shortened V by 3 bases and J by 8 bases, and 16 bases separated the two germline ends. CDR3 in amino acids: CAWSSGQGGGYTF. CDR3 sequence (DNA): TGTGCCTGGAGCTCCGGGCAGGGTGGAGGCTACACCTTC. Complete variable domain (other parts from reference TRBV30 and TRBJ1-2): SQTIHQWPATLVQPVGSPLSLECTVEGTSNPNLYWYRQAAGRGLQLLFYSVGIGQISSEVPQNLSASRPQDRQFILSSKKLLLSDSGFYLCAWSSGQGGGYTFGSGTRLTVV.

V usage is TRBV11-2 and J usage is TRBJ2-2; no reliable D call. V was clipped by 5 bases and J by 4 bases, with 17 bases between them. The CDR3 length is 16 residues. Germline assignment: CDR1 SGHAT and CDR2 FQNNGV. CDR3 DNA: TGTGCCAGCAGCCCCTTCGGGCCGGTACTCACCGGGGAGCTGTTTTTT. This encodes CASSPFGPVLTGELFF.

The chain links TRBV2 to TRBJ2-3; 11 bases map to TRBD1. This CDR3 spans 16 amino acids. Germline loops: CDR1 SNHLY, CDR2 FYNNEI. The J segment lost 4 bases and the V segment lost 4 bases, leaving 7 bases of the junction unmatched. The DNA for the CDR3 is TGTGCCAGCAGTGTCTCCGGGACAGGGGGACCAGATACGCAGTATTTT. It specifies CASSVSGTGGPDTQYF.

V gene TRBV6-1 combines with J gene TRBJ2-5; a weak D match, TRBD1 (6 bases). V shed 2 bases and J shed 4 bases, with 8 bases lying between them. The CDR3 runs 13 residues. Germline loops: CDR1 MNHNS, CDR2 SASEGT. CDR3 nucleotide sequence: TGTGCCAGCAGTGAATCAGGGGTAGAGACCCAGTACTTC. Protein sequence: CASSESGVETQYF.

The table lists this clone with a few counts. The chain employs TRBV7-2 and TRBJ1-1; 8 nucleotides match TRBD1. The junction had 6 bases not matched to a gene; V was cut back by 5 bases and J by 7 bases. Germline lookup yields CDR1 SGHTA and CDR2 FQGNSA. The CDR3 spans 13 residues. CDR3: CASSPGTGREAFF. The CDR3 nucleotides read TGTGCCAGCAGCCCCGGGACAGGTCGTGAAGCTTTCTTT.

CDR3 coding DNA: TGCGCCAGCAGCTTTGAAGGGGCCCGGGAGACCCAGTACTTC. Its translation is CASSFEGARETQYF. The gene calls are TRBV5-1 and TRBJ2-5, with D possibly being TRBD1 (5 bases). V was pared by 2 bases and J by 5 bases, with 13 bases between. Germline V gene lookup returns CDR1 SGHRS and CDR2 YFSETQ. The CDR3 has 14 amino acids.

V gene TRBV6-1 combines with J gene TRBJ1-2; TRBD1 matches at 7 bases. The V gene end was trimmed by 3 bases and the J gene end by 4 bases; junction bases not matched to a gene: 2. Germline CDR1 MNHNS, CDR2 SASEGT. CDR3 length: 13 residues. CDR3 DNA sequence: TGTGCCAGCAGTGAGGACAGGATCTATGGCTACACCTTC. Its protein product is CASSEDRIYGYTF.

This clone was found once. This chain uses TRBV11-1 with TRBJ2-3; no clear D gene. The CDR3 is 12 residues long. Trimming took 1 base from V and 12 from J, leaving 11 bases between them. The germline CDR1 and CDR2 sequences are SGHAT and FQDESV (reference sequence). The CDR3 nucleotides are TGTGCCAGCAGCTTAGGAACCGGCCGCCAGTATTTT. Translated: CASSLGTGRQYF.

The chain uses TRBV19 and TRBJ1-1; TRBD1 matches 9 bases. The CDR3 consists of 14 residues. Germline trimming cut 6 bases from V and 4 bases from J; bases unmatched to any gene: 6. Looked up from germline, CDR1 is LNHDA and CDR2 is SQIVND (reference sequence). This CDR3 is CASRKQGAGTEAFF. In nucleotides, the CDR3 is TGTGCCAGTAGGAAACAGGGGGCCGGCACTGAAGCTTTCTTT.

The chain combines TRBV6-6 with TRBJ1-2; D is ambiguous. Trimming took off 0 bases at V and 2 bases at J, with 13 bases between the two ends. The CDR3 loop spans 16 amino acids. Germline loops: CDR1 MNHNY, CDR2 SVGAGI (reference sequence). The DNA of the CDR3 is TGTGCCAGCAGTTACTCACCGCCGGCAAGGAACTATGGCTACACCTTC. Translation: CASSYSPPARNYGYTF.

The chain employs TRBV4-1 and TRBJ2-7, with 7 bases fitting TRBD2. Germline CDR1 reads MGHRA; CDR2 reads YSYEKL. V shed 7 bases and J 0 bases; nucleotides not matched to a gene: 12. The CDR3 loop spans 16 amino acids. Here the CDR3 DNA reads TGCGCCAGCACCCGGTGGCTAGCGGAAAGCTCCTACGAGCAGTACTTC. This codes for CASTRWLAESSYEQYF.

This chain connects TRBV6-5 to TRBJ1-1, with D hard to call. The CDR3 contains 15 residues. Between the trimmed V and J ends, which lost 6 bases and 4 bases, there was a span of 18 bases. Germline CDR1 MNHEY, CDR2 SVGAGI. CDR3 loop: CASSRLTMGSTEAFF. The CDR3 DNA sequence: TGTGCCAGCAGCCGCTTAACGATGGGAAGCACTGAAGCTTTCTTT.

V is TRBV6-5 and J is TRBJ1-2; no clear D. Germline CDR1 MNHEY, CDR2 SVGAGI. V lost 2 bases and J lost 3, with 7 bases in between. There are 13 residues in the CDR3. The CDR3 region is CASSYRGYYGYTF. CDR3 DNA sequence: TGTGCCAGCAGTTACCGAGGTTACTATGGCTACACCTTC.

A single count supports this clone. This rearrangement joins TRBV5-5 to TRBJ2-5; 7 positions match TRBD1. CDR1 is SGHKS, CDR2 YYEKEE, per germline (reference sequence). With V trimmed by 4 bases and J by 5 bases, 14 bases remained unmatched. This CDR3 is built from 16 residues. CDR3 in amino acids: CASSTAPGQMGETQYF. The CDR3 region has the DNA TGTGCCAGCAGCACAGCGCCGGGACAGATGGGGGAGACCCAGTACTTC.